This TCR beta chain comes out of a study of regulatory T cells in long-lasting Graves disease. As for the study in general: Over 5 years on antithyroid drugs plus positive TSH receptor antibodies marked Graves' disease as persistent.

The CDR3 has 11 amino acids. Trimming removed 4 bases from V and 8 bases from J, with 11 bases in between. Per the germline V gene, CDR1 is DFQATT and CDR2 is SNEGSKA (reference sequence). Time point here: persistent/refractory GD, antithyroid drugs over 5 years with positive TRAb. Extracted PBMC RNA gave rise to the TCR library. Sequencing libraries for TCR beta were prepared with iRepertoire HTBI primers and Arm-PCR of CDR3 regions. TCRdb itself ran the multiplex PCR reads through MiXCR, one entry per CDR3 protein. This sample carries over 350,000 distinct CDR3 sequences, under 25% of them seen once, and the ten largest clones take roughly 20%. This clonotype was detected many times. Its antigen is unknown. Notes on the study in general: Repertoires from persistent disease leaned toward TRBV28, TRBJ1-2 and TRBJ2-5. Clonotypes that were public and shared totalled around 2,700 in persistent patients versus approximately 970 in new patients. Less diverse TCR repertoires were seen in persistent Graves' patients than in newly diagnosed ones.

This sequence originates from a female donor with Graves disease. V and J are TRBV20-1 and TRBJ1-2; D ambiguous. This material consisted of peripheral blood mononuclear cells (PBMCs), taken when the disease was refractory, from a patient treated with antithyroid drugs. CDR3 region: CSAKGGLGYTF. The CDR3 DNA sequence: TGCAGTGCTAAAGGAGGACTCGGCTACACCTTC.